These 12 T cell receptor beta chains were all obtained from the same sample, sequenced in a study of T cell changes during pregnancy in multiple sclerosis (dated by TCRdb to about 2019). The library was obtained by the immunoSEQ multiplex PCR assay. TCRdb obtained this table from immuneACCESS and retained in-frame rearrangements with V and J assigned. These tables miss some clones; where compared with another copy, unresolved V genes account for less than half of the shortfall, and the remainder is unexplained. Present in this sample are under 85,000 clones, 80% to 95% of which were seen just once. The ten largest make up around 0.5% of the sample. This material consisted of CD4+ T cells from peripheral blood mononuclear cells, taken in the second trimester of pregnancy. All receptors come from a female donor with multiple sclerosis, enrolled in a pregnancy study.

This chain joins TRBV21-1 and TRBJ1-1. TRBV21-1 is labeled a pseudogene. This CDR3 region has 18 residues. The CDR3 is CASSKGGRGAVCSTEAFF. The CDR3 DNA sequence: TGTGCCAGCAGCAAAGGGGGGCGGGGGGCCGTATGTAGCACTGAAGCTTTCTTT.

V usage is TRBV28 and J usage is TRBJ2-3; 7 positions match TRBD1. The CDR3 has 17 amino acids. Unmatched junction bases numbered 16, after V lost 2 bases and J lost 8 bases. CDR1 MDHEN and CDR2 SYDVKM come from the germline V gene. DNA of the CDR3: TGTGCCAGCAGTTTAATCGGCTCTCAAAGACGACAGGGTACGCAGTATTTT. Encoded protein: CASSLIGSQRRQGTQYF.

In DNA, the CDR3 is TGTGCCAGCAGCGGACAGGGTAATCAGCCCCAGCATTTT. This encodes CASSGQGNQPQHF. The genes are TRBV7-9 and TRBJ1-5; 8 positions match TRBD1. The CDR3 contains 13 residues. CDR1 SEHNR and CDR2 FQNEAQ come from the germline V gene (reference sequence). Trimming at V came to 5 bases and at J to 4 bases, leaving 1 base not matched to a gene.

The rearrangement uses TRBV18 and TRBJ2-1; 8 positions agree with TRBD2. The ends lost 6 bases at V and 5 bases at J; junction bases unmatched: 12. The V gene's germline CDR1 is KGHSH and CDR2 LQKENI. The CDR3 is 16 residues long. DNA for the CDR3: TGTGCCAGCTCCAGGGAGGCGCTAGCGGGTAACAATGAGCAGTTCTTC. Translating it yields CASSREALAGNNEQFF.

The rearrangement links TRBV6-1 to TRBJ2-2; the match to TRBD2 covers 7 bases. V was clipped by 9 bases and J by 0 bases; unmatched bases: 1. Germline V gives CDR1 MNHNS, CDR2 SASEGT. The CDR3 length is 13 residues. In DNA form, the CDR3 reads TGTGCCAGGGGAGGGACGAACACCGGGGAGCTGTTTTTT. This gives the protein CARGGTNTGELFF.

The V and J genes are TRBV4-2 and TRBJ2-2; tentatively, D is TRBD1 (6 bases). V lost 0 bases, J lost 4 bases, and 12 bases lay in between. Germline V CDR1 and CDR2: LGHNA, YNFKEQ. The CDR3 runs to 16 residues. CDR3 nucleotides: TGTGCCAGCAGCCAAGAACCAGGGGCGGGCACCGGGGAGCTGTTTTTT. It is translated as CASSQEPGAGTGELFF.

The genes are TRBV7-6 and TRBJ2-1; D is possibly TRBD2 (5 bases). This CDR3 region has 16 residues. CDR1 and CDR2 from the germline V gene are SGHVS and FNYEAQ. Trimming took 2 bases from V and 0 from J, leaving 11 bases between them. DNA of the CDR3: TGTGCCAGCAGCTTAACGGGGAGCGGCTCCTACAATGAGCAGTTCTTC. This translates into CASSLTGSGSYNEQFF.

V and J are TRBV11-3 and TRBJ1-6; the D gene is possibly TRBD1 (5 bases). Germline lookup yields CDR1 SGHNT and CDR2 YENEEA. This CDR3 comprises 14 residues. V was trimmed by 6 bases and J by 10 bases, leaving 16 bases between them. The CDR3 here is CASSRGGGHSPLHF. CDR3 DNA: TGTGCCAGCAGTCGGGGGGGAGGGCACTCACCCCTCCACTTT.

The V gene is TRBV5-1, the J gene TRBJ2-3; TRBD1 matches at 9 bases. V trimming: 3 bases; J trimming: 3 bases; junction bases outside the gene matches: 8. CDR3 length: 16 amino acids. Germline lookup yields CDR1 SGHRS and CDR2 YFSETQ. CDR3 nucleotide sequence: TGCGCCAGCAGCTGGGTCCCGGGACAGGGAACAGATACGCAGTATTTT. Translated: CASSWVPGQGTDTQYF.

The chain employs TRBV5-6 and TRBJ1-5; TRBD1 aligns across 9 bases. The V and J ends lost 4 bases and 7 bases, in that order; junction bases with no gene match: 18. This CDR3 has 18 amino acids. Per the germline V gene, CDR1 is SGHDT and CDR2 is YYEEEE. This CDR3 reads CASSHRQGLGTGLQPQHF. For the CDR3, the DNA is TGTGCCAGCAGCCATCGACAAGGCCTGGGGACAGGGTTGCAGCCCCAGCATTTT.

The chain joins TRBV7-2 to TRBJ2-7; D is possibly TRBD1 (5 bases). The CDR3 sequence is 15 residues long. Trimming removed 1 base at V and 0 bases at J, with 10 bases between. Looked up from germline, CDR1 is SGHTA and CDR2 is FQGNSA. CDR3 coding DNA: TGTGCCAGCAGCTTAGAGGGGCAGCCCTCCTACGAGCAGTACTTC. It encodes CASSLEGQPSYEQYF.

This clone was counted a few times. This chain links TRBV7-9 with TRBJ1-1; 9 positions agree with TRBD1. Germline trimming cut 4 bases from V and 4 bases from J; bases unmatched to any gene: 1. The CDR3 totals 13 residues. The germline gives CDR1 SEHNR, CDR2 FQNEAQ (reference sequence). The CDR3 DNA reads TGTGCCAGCAGCTCGGACAGGGGCACTGAAGCTTTCTTT. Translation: CASSSDRGTEAFF.